The clone carrying this T cell receptor (beta chain) has a single count. The antigen is unknown. One junction end disagrees with the germline gene, perhaps due to a read error. The second PCR ran roughly 6 to 11 cycles with a sample-barcoded 5' primer and J-beta primers. TCRdb analysed the 5' RACE reads with MiXCR anew, one entry per CDR3 protein. The sample consists of approximately 580,000 distinct CDR3 sequences, 24% of them appearing once. The sample is drawn from a study of blood T cells in healthy people across ages. Points from the study as a whole: Per-million-T-cell TCR beta diversity fell roughly linearly with age.

The data also belong to a second study, concerning T cells of mothers and their children.

This sequence originates from a boy younger than 18 in good health. The source material was blood.

CDR3 DNA: TGTGCCCGCAGTGACTCCAGCCAGTCAGCTTTCTTT. Translation: CARSDSSQSAFF. The chain links TRBV2 to TRBJ1-1; D not certain. This CDR3 is built from 12 residues. CDR1 and CDR2 (germline): SNHLY, FYNNEI.